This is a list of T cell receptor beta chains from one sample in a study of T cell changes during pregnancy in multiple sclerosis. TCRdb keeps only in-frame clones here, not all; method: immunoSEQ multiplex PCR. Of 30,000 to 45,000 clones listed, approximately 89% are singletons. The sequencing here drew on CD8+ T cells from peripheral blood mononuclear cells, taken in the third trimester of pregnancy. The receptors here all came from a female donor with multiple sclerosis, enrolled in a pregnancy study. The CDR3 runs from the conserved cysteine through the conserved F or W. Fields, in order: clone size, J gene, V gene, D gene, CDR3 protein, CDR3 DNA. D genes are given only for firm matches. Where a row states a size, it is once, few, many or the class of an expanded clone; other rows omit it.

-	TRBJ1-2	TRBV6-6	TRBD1	CASSITGVGYTF	TGTGCCAGCAGCATCACAGGGGTTGGCTACACCTTC
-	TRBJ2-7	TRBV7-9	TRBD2	CASSLVGLAQSYEQYF	TGTGCCAGCAGCTTAGTCGGACTAGCGCAATCGTACGAGCAGTACTTC
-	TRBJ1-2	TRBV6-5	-	CASSYSSEPRGYTF	TGTGCCAGCAGTTACTCGAGCGAGCCGCGGGGCTACACCTTC
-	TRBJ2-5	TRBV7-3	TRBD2	CASSSRATSGEIQQETQYF	TGTGCCAGCAGCTCCAGGGCGACTAGCGGGGAGATTCAACAAGAGACCCAGTACTTC
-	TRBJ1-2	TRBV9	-	CASSVALSSVPGLMPYGYTF	TGTGCCAGCAGCGTAGCCCTTTCATCAGTCCCGGGACTAATGCCCTATGGCTACACCTTC
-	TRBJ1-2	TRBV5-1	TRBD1	CASSLTLTGNYGYTF	TGCGCCAGCAGCTTGACTCTGACAGGGAACTATGGCTACACCTTC
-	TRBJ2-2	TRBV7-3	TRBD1	CASSLKPGQVDTGELFF	TGTGCCAGCAGCTTGAAACCCGGACAGGTTGACACCGGGGAGCTGTTTTTT
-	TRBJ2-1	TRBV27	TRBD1	CASTAGTGPYNEQFF	TGTGCCAGCACCGCCGGGACAGGGCCCTACAATGAGCAGTTCTTC
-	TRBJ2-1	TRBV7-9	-	CASSFGRGNEQFF	TGTGCCAGCAGCTTTGGCCGCGGGAATGAGCAGTTCTTC
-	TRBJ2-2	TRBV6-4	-	CASSDSAGNTGELFF	TGTGCCAGCAGTGACTCGGCAGGGAACACCGGGGAGCTGTTTTTT
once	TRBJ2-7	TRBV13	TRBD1	CASSPALGQGHSYEQYF	TGTGCCAGCAGTCCGGCCCTGGGACAGGGCCATTCCTACGAGCAGTACTTC
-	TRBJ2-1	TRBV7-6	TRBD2	CASSFGNSGMGEQFF	TGTGCCAGCAGCTTCGGTAATAGCGGGATGGGTGAGCAGTTCTTC
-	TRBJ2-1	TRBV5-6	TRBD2	CASSLDSPIAGITNEQFF	TGTGCCAGCAGCTTGGATAGTCCAATAGCGGGTATTACAAATGAGCAGTTCTTC
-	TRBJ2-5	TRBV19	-	CASSSPGRQPGETQYF	TGTGCCAGTAGTAGTCCGGGTCGCCAGCCCGGAGAGACCCAGTACTTC
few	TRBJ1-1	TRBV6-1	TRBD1	CASSSTGGGTEAFF	TGTGCCAGCAGTTCGACAGGGGGCGGGACTGAAGCTTTCTTT
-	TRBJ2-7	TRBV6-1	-	CASSESNGLSYEQYF	TGTGCCAGCAGTGAATCAAACGGACTCTCCTACGAGCAGTACTTC
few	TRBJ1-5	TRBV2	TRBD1	CASSEWTGLLSQPQHF	TGTGCCAGCAGTGAGTGGACAGGACTTTTGAGCCAGCCCCAGCATTTT
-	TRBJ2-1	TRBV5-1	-	CASSFSRGINNEQFF	TGCGCCAGCAGCTTTTCCAGGGGCATTAACAATGAGCAGTTCTTC
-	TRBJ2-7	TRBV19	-	CASSIDPYEQYF	TGTGCCAGTAGTATAGACCCATACGAGCAGTACTTC
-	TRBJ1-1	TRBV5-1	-	CASSLEAGEITNTEAFF	TGCGCCAGCAGCTTGGAGGCGGGAGAGATCACGAACACTGAAGCTTTCTTT
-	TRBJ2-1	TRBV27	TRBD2	CASSPMTSGGNEQFF	TGTGCCAGCAGTCCGATGACTAGCGGGGGAAATGAGCAGTTCTTC
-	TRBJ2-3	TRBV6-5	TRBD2	CASSPGLAGIDTQYF	TGTGCCAGCAGTCCCGGACTAGCGGGGATAGATACGCAGTATTTT
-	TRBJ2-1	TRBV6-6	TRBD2	CASSLTSGSSYNEQFF	TGTGCCAGCAGCCTCACTAGCGGGAGCTCCTACAATGAGCAGTTCTTC
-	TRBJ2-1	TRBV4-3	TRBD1	CASSRQGDEQFF	TGCGCCAGCAGCCGACAGGGAGACGAGCAGTTCTTC
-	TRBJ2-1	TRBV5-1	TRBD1	CASSWDRVGSYNEQFF	TGCGCCAGCAGCTGGGACAGGGTTGGTTCCTACAATGAGCAGTTCTTC
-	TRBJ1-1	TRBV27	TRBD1	CASSFGTANTEAFF	TGTGCCAGCAGTTTCGGGACAGCGAACACTGAAGCTTTCTTT
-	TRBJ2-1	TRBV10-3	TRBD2	CAKGGLVIYNEQFF	TGTGCCAAAGGGGGACTAGTGATCTACAATGAGCAGTTCTTC
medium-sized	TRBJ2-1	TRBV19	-	CASSRTSSSYNEQFF	TGTGCCAGTAGCCGCACTAGTAGCTCCTACAATGAGCAGTTCTTC
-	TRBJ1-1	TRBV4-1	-	CASSHASGYTEAFF	TGCGCCAGCAGCCACGCTTCCGGTTACACTGAAGCTTTCTTT
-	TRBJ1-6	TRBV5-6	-	CASSHAREGSPLHF	TGTGCCAGCAGCCACGCCCGGGAAGGGTCACCCCTCCACTTT
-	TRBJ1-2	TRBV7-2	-	CASSLGGGEGSNYGYTF	TGTGCCAGCAGCTTAGGCGGCGGCGAGGGATCTAACTATGGCTACACCTTC
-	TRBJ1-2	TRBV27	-	CASSPRGLANYGYTF	TGTGCCAGCAGCCCACGGGGTTTGGCTAACTATGGCTACACCTTC
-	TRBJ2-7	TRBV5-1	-	CASSLMIRGEQYF	TGCGCCAGCAGCTTGATGATCAGGGGCGAGCAGTACTTC
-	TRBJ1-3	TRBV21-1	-	CASSKGQGNRNTIYF	TGTGCCAGCAGCAAGGGGCAGGGGAACAGAAACACCATATATTTT
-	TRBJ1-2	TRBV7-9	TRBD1	CASSDLIRGEYGYTF	TGTGCCAGCAGCGACTTAATCAGGGGGGAATATGGCTACACCTTC
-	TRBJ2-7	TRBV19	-	CASSISPTQEQYF	TGTGCCAGTAGTATATCCCCAACTCAAGAGCAGTACTTC
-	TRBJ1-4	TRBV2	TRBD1	CASSEGQGLATNEKLFF	TGTGCCAGCAGCGAAGGACAGGGGCTGGCAACTAATGAAAAACTGTTTTTT
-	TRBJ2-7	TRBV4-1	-	CASSQWPGEQYF	TGCGCCAGCAGCCAATGGCCGGGCGAGCAGTACTTC
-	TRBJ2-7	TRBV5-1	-	CASSLGAGSSYEQYF	TGCGCCAGCAGCTTGGGGGCGGGCAGCTCCTACGAGCAGTACTTC
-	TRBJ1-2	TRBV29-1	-	CSVEDLTYGYTF	TGCAGCGTTGAAGATCTAACGTATGGCTACACCTTC